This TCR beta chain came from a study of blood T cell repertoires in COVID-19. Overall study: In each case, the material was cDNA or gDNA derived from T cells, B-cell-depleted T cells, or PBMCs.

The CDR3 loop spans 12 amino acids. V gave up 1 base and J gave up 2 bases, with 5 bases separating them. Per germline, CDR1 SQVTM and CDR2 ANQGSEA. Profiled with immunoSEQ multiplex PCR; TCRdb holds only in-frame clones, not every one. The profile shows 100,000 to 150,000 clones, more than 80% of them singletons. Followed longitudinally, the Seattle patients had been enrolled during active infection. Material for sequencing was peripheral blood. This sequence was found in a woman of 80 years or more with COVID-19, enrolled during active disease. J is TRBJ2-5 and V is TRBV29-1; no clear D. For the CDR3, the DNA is TGCAGCGTTGAAGGTAATCAAGAGACCCAGTACTTC. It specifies CSVEGNQETQYF.